Following are 18 T cell receptor beta chains from one sample sequenced in a study of spatial heterogeneity in lung cancer. These TCRs' antigens remain unknown. The time point is: sample taken at primary tumor resection. Study-level points and caveats: One measure, the expanded intratumoral alpha and beta TCR count, tracked tumor mutation counts.

TCRdb re-called the 5' RACE reads through MiXCR, storing one row per CDR3 protein. The profile covers over 15,000 distinct CDR3 sequences, with 6% to 7.5% appearing a single time and about 18% taken by the ten largest. The sample here was lung tumor tissue, taken at surgery. Source of these receptors: a female donor with early-stage non-small cell lung cancer.

About this clonotype: A library prepared for alpha chains yielded this beta chain as an off-target read; its size is of little meaning. The chain recombines TRBV6-1 with TRBJ2-7; 7 bases map to TRBD1. CDR3 length: 19 residues. Germline V gives CDR1 MNHNS, CDR2 SASEGT. V trimming: 8 bases; J trimming: 3 bases; junction bases outside the gene matches: 25. CDR3 DNA sequence: TGTGCCAGCCCGCCGCGTCCAGGACAGGCTCCCACTTCGTTCTACGAGCAGTACTTC. Its translation is CASPPRPGQAPTSFYEQYF.

This clonotype was counted many times. The library was prepared for alpha chains; this beta chain is a stray read, so its frequency means little. J is TRBJ2-1 and V is TRBV28; D gene ambiguous. The germline V and J ends were trimmed by 8 bases and 7 bases, with 9 bases remaining between them. CDR1 MDHEN and CDR2 SYDVKM come from the germline V gene. This CDR3 is 11 amino acids long. The CDR3 here is CASAVRNEQFF. CDR3 nucleotides: TGTGCCAGCGCCGTTCGGAATGAGCAGTTCTTC. Full variable domain (outside the CDR3, taken from reference TRBV28 and TRBJ2-1): DVKVTQSSRYLVKRTGEKVFLECVQDMDHENMFWYRQDPGLGLRLIYFSYDVKMKEKGDIPEGYSVSREKKERFSLILESASTNQTSMYLCASAVRNEQFFGPGTRLTVL.

This clonotype was counted at least ten times. This beta chain turned up in a library designed for alpha chains; as an off-target read, its abundance says little. CDR3 coding DNA: TGCGCCAGCAGCCACCGGACAGGAACGAACACCGGGGAGCTGTTTTTT. It is translated as CASSHRTGTNTGELFF. The chain is built from TRBV5-1 and TRBJ2-2, with TRBD1 identical over 7 bases. The length of the CDR3 is 16 residues. Trimming took 4 bases from V and 0 from J; bases not matched to a gene: 6. CDR1 and CDR2 from the germline V gene are SGHRS and YFSETQ.

At least ten counts were recorded for this clonotype. Because the library targeted alpha chains, this beta chain is an off-target read whose size means little. The chain carries TRBV12-3 or TRBV12-4 and TRBJ2-7; 7 bases line up with TRBD1. J lost 6 bases, V lost 0 bases, and 5 bases had no gene match. CDR3 length equals 14 residues. This CDR3 reads CASSLAARGSEQYF. CDR3 coding DNA: TGTGCCAGCAGTTTAGCGGCCAGGGGGTCCGAGCAGTACTTC.

At least ten counts were recorded for this clonotype. Because this beta chain is a stray read in a library intended to capture alpha chains, its abundance should not be given much weight. The chain has TRBV5-6 and TRBJ2-3; 12 bases line up with TRBD2. V gave up 3 bases and J gave up 2 bases; unmatched junction bases: 4. The germline V gene has CDR1 SGHDT and CDR2 YYEEEE. CDR3 length: 16 amino acids. CDR3 DNA: TGTGCCAGCAGCTGGAGGACTAGCGGGGTCACAGATACGCAGTATTTT. As protein: CASSWRTSGVTDTQYF.

This clonotype was observed at least ten times. For a library built for alpha chains, this beta chain is a stray read; little rests on its size. The genes are TRBV5-1 and TRBJ2-1; the D is unclear. Germline V gene data show CDR1 as SGHRS and CDR2 as YFSETQ. This CDR3 contains 13 residues. The germline V and J ends were trimmed by 2 bases and 9 bases, with 12 bases remaining between them. The chain's CDR3 is CASSFGDVGEQFF. The CDR3 DNA sequence: TGCGCCAGCAGCTTTGGGGATGTGGGTGAGCAGTTCTTC.

This clonotype is medium-sized by share. The library was designed around alpha chains, so this beta chain is a stray read whose abundance carries little weight. The CDR3 DNA is TGTGCCATCAGTGAAAACCCGGGGGCCTACTATGGCTACACCTTC. It specifies CAISENPGAYYGYTF. The chain recombines TRBV10-3 with TRBJ1-2; D may be TRBD1 (6 bases). With 3 bases removed from V and 3 bases from J, the gap between germline ends came to 14 bases. Germline CDR1 and CDR2: ENHRY and SYGVKD. The CDR3 spans 15 residues.

The sample holds many counts of this clonotype. This beta chain turned up in a library designed for alpha chains; as an off-target read, its abundance says little. This chain links TRBV7-2 with TRBJ2-5; 10 bases fit TRBD2. Germline-derived CDR1 and CDR2 are SGHTA and FQGNSA. The CDR3 sequence is 15 residues long. Trimming removed 4 bases from V and 1 base from J; junction bases left unmatched: 3. CDR3 coding DNA: TGTGCCAGCAGCTCAGCTAGCGGGGGCCAAGAGACCCAGTACTTC. Amino acids: CASSSASGGQETQYF.

This clonotype was recorded many times. A library prepared for alpha chains yielded this beta chain as an off-target read; its size is of little meaning. The gene calls are TRBV29-1 and TRBJ2-3, with D possibly TRBD2 on 5 matching bases. V was shortened by 1 base and J by 4 bases, with 12 bases between the two germline ends. This CDR3 region has 14 residues. From germline, CDR1 is SQVTM and CDR2 ANQGSEA. This chain's CDR3 is CSVEGGKGADTQYF. CDR3 sequence (DNA): TGCAGCGTTGAAGGAGGGAAGGGCGCAGATACGCAGTATTTT.

This clonotype showed up many times. This beta chain is off target for a library built for alpha chains, so its abundance means little. The chain links TRBV12-3 or TRBV12-4 to TRBJ1-2; 11 positions match TRBD1. V was clipped by 7 bases and J by 6 bases; unmatched bases: 16. The CDR3 has 17 amino acids. The CDR3 loop is CASTTRGQGVQRDGYTF. CDR3 bases: TGTGCCAGCACCACCCGGGGACAGGGGGTTCAAAGGGATGGCTACACCTTC.

This clonotype was picked up many times. For a library built for alpha chains, this beta chain is a stray read; little rests on its size. The chain couples TRBV5-6 to TRBJ1-1; D is undetermined. Germline V gene data show CDR1 as SGHDT and CDR2 as YYEEEE. V was shortened by 4 bases and J by 7 bases, with 11 bases between the two germline ends. The CDR3 consists of 12 residues. Here the CDR3 reads CASSTPLGEAFF. The CDR3 nucleotides are TGTGCCAGCAGCACCCCACTAGGTGAAGCTTTCTTT.

In this sample, this clonotype turned up many times. Found in a library prepared for alpha chains, this beta chain is an off-target read, and its abundance has little meaning. The chain joins TRBV5-5 to TRBJ2-5; TRBD1 is a possible D gene (6 bases). Trimming pared 4 bases from V and 4 bases from J, leaving 17 bases between. The CDR3 is made up of 15 amino acids. Germline CDR1 reads SGHKS; CDR2 reads YYEKEE (reference sequence). The CDR3 is CASSRNMGAGETQYF. CDR3 bases: TGTGCCAGCAGCCGGAACATGGGGGCCGGAGAGACCCAGTACTTC.

As to this clonotype: A read error may be the cause here, since a much bigger clone is one base away. Little can be read into the size of this beta chain, an off-target read in a library designed for alpha chains. As DNA, the CDR3 is TGTGCCAGCAGTTTGTTTACAGGGATTACTTCACCCCTCCACTTT. Translated, it gives CASSLFTGITSPLHF. The chain uses TRBV12-3 or TRBV12-4 and TRBJ1-6; possible D gene TRBD1, 6 bases. Trimming shortened V by 3 bases and J by 9 bases, and 15 bases separated the two germline ends. This CDR3 is built from 15 residues.

Comments on this clonotype: This beta chain came through as a stray read in a library set up for alpha chains, and its size says little. The chain employs TRBV3-1 and TRBJ2-5; D unresolved. The CDR3 runs 14 residues. Between the trimmed V and J ends, which lost 0 bases and 4 bases, there was a span of 9 bases. In germline, CDR1 is LGHDT, CDR2 YNNKEL (reference sequence). As DNA, the CDR3 is TGTGCCAGCAGCCAAGATCTCTCGGGAGAGACCCAGTACTTC. Amino acids: CASSQDLSGETQYF.

This clonotype has a handful of counts. This beta chain is a stray read from a library made for alpha chains; its abundance is not meaningful. CDR3 in amino acids: CASSLYLTVYEQYF. The CDR3 bases are TGCGCCAGCAGCCTCTACCTGACGGTATACGAGCAGTACTTC. The V gene is TRBV4-3, the J gene TRBJ2-7; D unresolved. The germline CDR1 and CDR2 sequences are LGHNA and YSLEER. Trimming removed 4 bases at V and 4 bases at J, with 14 bases between. The CDR3 runs to 14 residues.

This clonotype showed up just a few times. In a library made to pick up alpha chains, this beta chain is a stray read with a size that means little. The V call is TRBV27, the J call TRBJ2-7, with unresolved D. Per germline, CDR1 MNHEY and CDR2 SMNVEV (reference sequence). Trimming cost V 6 bases and J 3 bases, with 15 bases left between them. This CDR3 spans 14 amino acids. The DNA for the CDR3 is TGTGCCAGCAGATCGGAACTCGAAAGCTACGAGCAGTACTTC. It is translated as CASRSELESYEQYF.

This clonotype was seen at least ten times. For a library built for alpha chains, this beta chain is a stray read; little rests on its size. The genes are TRBV6-2 or TRBV6-3 and TRBJ2-5; a possible D gene is TRBD2 (5 bases). The V gene's germline CDR1 is MNHEY and CDR2 SVGEGT. The CDR3 sequence is 14 residues long. V was cut by 9 bases and J by 0 bases, with 14 bases left in between. CDR3 amino acids: CASGLNPHQETQYF. DNA of the CDR3: TGTGCCAGTGGACTCAACCCCCACCAAGAGACCCAGTACTTC.

This clonotype was seen a few times. This beta chain turned up in a library designed for alpha chains; as an off-target read, its abundance says little. The chain is built from TRBV5-5 and TRBJ2-7; tentatively, D is TRBD1 or TRBD2 (6 bases each). The CDR3 has 13 amino acids. V gave up 4 bases and J gave up 6 bases, with 14 bases separating them. Germline CDR1 is SGHKS and CDR2 is YYEKEE (reference sequence). This chain's CDR3 is CASSPGGSREQYF. CDR3 nucleotides: TGTGCCAGCAGCCCCGGGGGCAGTCGCGAGCAGTACTTC.